This T cell receptor (beta chain) derives from a study of blood T cell repertoires in COVID-19. Sequencing used immunoSEQ multiplex PCR; TCRdb keeps in-frame clones, though not all of them. The profile shows about 76,000 clones, approximately 80% of them singletons. The CDR3 sequence is 15 residues long. The J segment lost 6 bases and the V segment lost 2 bases, leaving 9 bases of the junction unmatched. Germline V gene lookup returns CDR1 LNHDA and CDR2 SQIVND (reference sequence). V is TRBV19 and J is TRBJ2-7; 8 bases are shared with TRBD1. The source of this sequence is an elderly man with acute or convalescent COVID-19. The sequencing input was peripheral blood. DNA for the CDR3: TGTGCCAGTAGTATAAGCGGCAGGGGGCGAGGCGAGCAGTACTTC. As protein: CASSISGRGRGEQYF.